This paragraph covers one T cell receptor (beta chain) sequence. This entry belongs to a study of PD-L1 blockade in urothelial cancer. The cohort comprised individuals with locally advanced or metastatic urothelial carcinoma. Libraries were prepared by immunoSEQ multiplex PCR; TCRdb keeps only in-frame clonotypes and omits some of them. The sample lists some 100,000 clones; 91% were seen once. J gave up 1 base and V 4 bases, and 9 bases lay outside the gene matches. Germline V CDR1 and CDR2: MNHNY, SVGAGI (reference sequence). This CDR3 region has 16 residues. This rearrangement joins TRBV6-6 to TRBJ1-1; 7 bases line up with TRBD1. The origin of this receptor is a woman older than 75 with urothelial cancer. Specimen: PBMCs, collected around atezolizumab (anti-PD-L1) treatment. Written as DNA, the CDR3 is TGTGCCAGCAGTTTAAGGGGGCGAATGACGAACACTGAAGCTTTCTTT. Protein sequence: CASSLRGRMTNTEAFF.